This T cell receptor (beta chain) is drawn from a study of shared clonotypes between healthy human individuals. The study's findings and limits: Among a few donors, about 5% of naive CD4 clonotypes were found in common. The rarefaction results pointed to incomplete sorted-subset sequencing despite large depth.

V shed 3 bases and J shed 7 bases, with 12 bases lying between them. Germline loops: CDR1 MNHNY, CDR2 SVGAGI (reference sequence). CDR3 size: 13 residues. Assay used: immunoSEQ multiplex PCR; TCRdb lists only in-frame clones, some missing. The profile shows about 2 million clones, approximately 94% of them singletons. In regard to this clone: Its antigen is not identified.

CD45RO-negative CD8 cells positively selected for CCR7 made up the naive population, which excluded terminally differentiated effector memory CD45RA+ cells. The receptor was derived from a man between 18 and 35 years old in good health. The J gene is TRBJ1-1, the V gene TRBV6-6; a weak D match, TRBD1 (6 bases). The specimen sequenced was naive CD8+ T cells sorted from blood. CDR3 region: CASSYLGRGEAFF. In DNA, the CDR3 is TGTGCCAGCAGTTATCTGGGCAGGGGTGAAGCTTTCTTT.